The T cell receptor beta chain under discussion was sequenced for a study of tumor-infiltrating lymphocytes in primary liver carcinoma. This CDR3 contains 16 residues. V shed 4 bases and J 9 bases; nucleotides not matched to a gene: 12. Germline assignment: CDR1 MNHNS and CDR2 SASEGT. Using a constant-region primer together with ProtoScript II reverse transcriptase, TCR beta cDNA was made from roughly 520 ng of total RNA. It was through three nested multiplex PCR rounds of slightly modified ARM-PCR that TCR beta libraries arose. With TRBV1-TRBV30 forward primers and a C-beta reverse primer, the first two PCR rounds were run for about 10 cycles each. TCRdb independently ran MiXCR on the multiplex PCR reads; one entry per CDR3 protein. The repertoire holds about 84,000 distinct CDR3 sequences, 55% to 85% seen once, with approximately 19% in the top ten. The study co-extracted DNA and RNA from around 20-30 mg of unsorted bulk tissue.

This clonotype came up many times. The rearrangement uses TRBV6-1 and TRBJ2-2; 9 bases fit TRBD2. This TCR was sampled from a middle-aged man with primary liver carcinoma and hepatitis B virus infection. Specimen: liver tumor tissue from sampling region 1. Subset in this sample: tumor region T1, superior pole. CDR3 DNA sequence: TGTGCCAGCAGTGTGATGGCTAGCGGGACCGGGAGGGAGCTGTTTTTT. As protein: CASSVMASGTGRELFF.